This is a list of T cell receptor beta chains from one sample in a study of T cell responses to AZD1222 COVID-19 vaccine. Clones were read by immunoSEQ multiplex PCR, and TCRdb kept only the in-frame ones, dropping some. The sample consists of about 110,000 clones, around nine tenths of them appearing once. Sequenced material: peripheral blood, taken on day 0 of AZD1222 vaccination. All receptors derive from an adult in good health. The CDR3 runs from the conserved cysteine through the conserved F or W. The D gene is left open where the match is weak. Not every row has a clone size; where given, it reads once, few, many or a size class.

CDR3 length	D gene	V gene	clone size	J gene	CDR3 DNA	CDR3 protein
15	NA	TRBV18	NA	TRBJ2-1	TGTGCCAGCTCACCATCCTTCGGCATTCACAATGAGCAGTTCTTC	CASSPSFGIHNEQFF
11	NA	TRBV11-3	NA	TRBJ2-2	TGTGCCAGCAGCAAAAAAAATGGGCTGTTTTTT	CASSKKNGLFF
15	NA	TRBV4-2	NA	TRBJ1-1	TGTGCCAGCAGCCTCCTAGCCGACAGTAGTACTGAAGCTTTCTTT	CASSLLADSSTEAFF
13	NA	TRBV6-5	once	TRBJ2-7	TGTGCCAGCAGTTGGTCAGGGTTCTACGAGCAGTACTTC	CASSWSGFYEQYF
15	NA	TRBV27	NA	TRBJ1-6	TGTGCCAGCAGTTTAACCGTGGCCAGGGCTTCACCCCTCCACTTT	CASSLTVARASPLHF
16	NA	TRBV7-2	NA	TRBJ1-1	TGTGCCAGCAGCTTAGTGGGGCTGGGCTTCAACACTGAAGCTTTCTTT	CASSLVGLGFNTEAFF
16	NA	TRBV9	NA	TRBJ2-1	TGTGCCAGCAGCGTAGGTCGGGACCCATTATGGAATGAGCAGTTCTTC	CASSVGRDPLWNEQFF
13	NA	TRBV5-4	NA	TRBJ1-1	TGTGCCAGCAGCTTGGTTCAGTTCGGTGAAGCTTTCTTT	CASSLVQFGEAFF
16	TRBD1	TRBV28	NA	TRBJ1-5	TGTGCCAGCAGTCTCGACAGGGGATATAGCAATCAGCCCCAGCATTTT	CASSLDRGYSNQPQHF
14	NA	TRBV19	once	TRBJ1-5	TGTGCCAGTAGTATTCGACAGCCGGGGCAGCCCCAGCATTTT	CASSIRQPGQPQHF
15	NA	TRBV6-6	NA	TRBJ2-1	TGTGCCAGCAGTTACACCAGACCGAACAGCAATGAGCAGTTCTTC	CASSYTRPNSNEQFF
11	NA	TRBV13	NA	TRBJ2-5	TGTGCCAGCAGCTTGGGCGTAACCCAGTACTTC	CASSLGVTQYF
14	NA	TRBV27	NA	TRBJ1-5	TGTGCCAGCAGGGGGGTGGGCTTGAATCAGCCCCAGCATTTT	CASRGVGLNQPQHF
19	NA	TRBV7-9	NA	TRBJ1-2	TGTGCCAGCAGCCCTAGCGGTCGAAAGACGGTAGGGGGATCTGTCGGCTACACCTTC	CASSPSGRKTVGGSVGYTF
14	NA	TRBV19	NA	TRBJ1-2	TGTGCCAGTACCCGACCGGGGGGCGGCTATGGCTACACCTTC	CASTRPGGGYGYTF
13	NA	TRBV11-2	NA	TRBJ1-1	TGTGCCAGCAGCTTAGCAGCGTTCACTGAAGCTTTCTTT	CASSLAAFTEAFF
15	NA	TRBV12-5	NA	TRBJ1-5	TGTGCTAGTGGTTTGGTAAGGGCTAGCAATCAGCCCCAGCATTTT	CASGLVRASNQPQHF
14	NA	TRBV7-8	NA	TRBJ2-3	TGTGCCAGCAGCTCCGGAACTAGCAGGCCCCCGCAGTATTTT	CASSSGTSRPPQYF